This T cell receptor (beta chain) stems from a study of blood T cell repertoires in COVID-19. V was shortened by 5 bases and J by 8 bases, with 18 bases between the two germline ends. The CDR3 is 14 residues long. Per the germline V gene, CDR1 is PRHDT and CDR2 is FYEKMQ (reference sequence). The assay was immunoSEQ multiplex PCR, and TCRdb's table has in-frame clones only and misses some. The repertoire holds under 200,000 clones, with 70% to 90% as singletons. The chain recombines TRBV13 with TRBJ2-5, with D possibly matching TRBD1 (5 bases). Material for sequencing was peripheral blood. The source is a man between 60 and 75 years old with COVID-19, enrolled during active disease. DNA of the CDR3: TGTGCCAGCAGCCGAAGGTTCAGGGAACGAACCCAGTACTTC. Translated: CASSRRFRERTQYF.